These 2 T cell receptor beta chains originate from one sample sequenced in a study of technical replicates of blood from four donors. Produced via immunoSEQ multiplex PCR; TCRdb's table is partial and in-frame only. The sample yields around 92,000 clones, 95% seen once. Sequenced input: T cells isolated from PBMCs. Every receptor here comes from a human donor in good health.

The chain is built from TRBV9 and TRBJ2-3; D unresolved. Trimming shortened V by 4 bases and J by 4 bases, and 10 bases separated the two germline ends. The CDR3 totals 13 residues. CDR1 SGDLS and CDR2 YYNGEE come from the germline V gene. CDR3 region: CASSPRYADTQYF. In nucleotides, the CDR3 is TGTGCCAGCAGCCCCCGCTACGCAGATACGCAGTATTTT.

This clone was recorded once. The rearrangement links TRBV11-2 to TRBJ1-1; no firm D call. The CDR3 sequence is 14 residues long. Germline CDR1 and CDR2: SGHAT and FQNNGV. Trimming left V 1 base short and J 0 bases short, with 6 bases between. The CDR3 loop is CASSLVRLNTEAFF. The CDR3 DNA is TGTGCCAGCAGCTTAGTGCGCTTGAACACTGAAGCTTTCTTT.